These 4 T cell receptor beta chains share one sample of origin, sequenced in a study of identical twins. TCRdb reprocessed the 5' RACE reads via MiXCR and lists one record per CDR3 protein. The sample has some 260,000 distinct CDR3 sequences, roughly an eighth seen once; the top ten hold 8.8%. Material: memory (CD45RO+) T cells sorted from blood. The receptor set was obtained from a woman younger than 30 in good health.

This clonotype was seen only a few times. The chain carries TRBV5-1 and TRBJ2-2; 12 nucleotides align to TRBD2. CDR1 and CDR2 from the germline V gene are SGHRS and YFSETQ. V gave up 4 bases and J gave up 2 bases; unmatched junction bases: 6. The CDR3 is 17 amino acids. The CDR3 nucleotides read TGCGCCAGCAGCACCCGGACTAGCGGGGAAAACACCGGGGAGCTGTTTTTT. It encodes CASSTRTSGENTGELFF. The complete variable domain, with remaining parts taken from reference TRBV5-1 and TRBJ2-2, reads KAGVTQTPRYLIKTRGQQVTLSCSPISGHRSVSWYQQTPGQGLQFLFEYFSETQRNKGNFPGRFSGRQFSNSRSEMNVSTLELGDSALYLCASSTRTSGENTGELFFGEGSRLTVL.

This clonotype was seen more than once but under ten times. The rearrangement links TRBV15 to TRBJ2-1; D might be TRBD2 (6 bases). The V and J ends lost 0 bases and 6 bases respectively, with 12 bases between them. The CDR3 consists of 15 residues. From germline, CDR1 is LNHNV and CDR2 YYDKDF (reference sequence). The CDR3 region has the DNA TGTGCCACCAGCAGAGATCTTGCTAGCGTCAATGAGCAGTTCTTC. It codes for CATSRDLASVNEQFF.

V and J are TRBV12-3 or TRBV12-4 and TRBJ1-5; D gene uncertain. V shed 6 bases and J shed 3 bases, with 9 bases lying between them. The CDR3 has 13 residues. CDR3 in amino acids: CASSTLLNQPQHF. In DNA, the CDR3 is TGTGCCAGCAGCACACTCCTCAATCAGCCCCAGCATTTT.

CDR3 nucleotides: TGTGCCAGCAGCTTCGTGGGCGGGACTGGAGAGACCCAGTACTTC. This codes for CASSFVGGTGETQYF. V and J are TRBV7-7 and TRBJ2-5, with TRBD2 as a possible D gene (6 bases). The length of the CDR3 is 15 residues. The germline V and J ends were trimmed by 3 bases and 4 bases, with 15 bases remaining between them. Germline V gene lookup returns CDR1 SSHAT and CDR2 FNYEAQ (reference sequence).